This T cell receptor (beta chain) was sequenced during a study of Ad26.COV2.S vaccination and SARS-CoV-2 variants. Study-level background: Administration of Ad26.COV2.S was intramuscular, either once or twice 56 days apart. General study results and limits: Vaccinated and placebo-treated recipients had similar non-spike TCR breadth. Relative to placebo recipients, vaccine recipients exhibited elevated spike-specific TCR breadth.

In regard to this clone: Its matching antigen is unknown.

TCRdb's copy holds only in-frame clones and misses some; the assay was immunoSEQ multiplex PCR. Among hundreds of thousands of clones listed, 70% to 90% were seen once. As for treatment: some 19 received Ad26.COV2.S at low or high dose, single or two shots; several received placebo; per-sample allocation not given. Following the first vaccine or placebo injection, samples were taken on day 63. V lost 0 bases and J lost 8, with 14 bases in between. The CDR3 loop spans 15 amino acids. Germline CDR1 LGHDT, CDR2 YNNKEL (reference sequence). Material: peripheral blood, obtained in a trial of Ad26.COV2.S vaccine versus placebo. The receptor was isolated from a person between 18 and 65 years old who received the Ad26.COV2.S COVID-19 vaccine or a placebo. The chain uses TRBV3-1 (or the pseudogene TRBV3-2) and TRBJ2-1, with D perhaps matching TRBD2 (6 bases). The CDR3 sequence: CASSQDYGSRDEQFF. The CDR3 DNA is TGTGCCAGCAGCCAAGATTACGGGAGCAGGGATGAGCAGTTCTTC.